This record covers a single TCR beta chain. The target antigen is unknown. At one boundary the junction diverges from the germline segment, which might be a read error. Germline CDR1 SSHAT, CDR2 FNYEAQ (reference sequence). This CDR3 comprises 12 residues. It was cDNA, reverse transcribed from extracted RNA, that served as the sequencing template. TCRdb's copy holds only in-frame clones and misses some; the assay was immunoSEQ multiplex PCR. The sample lists over 150,000 clones, approximately 60% occurring once. This sample is part of a study of CD8+ T cells in alopecia areata. Study-wide points: It was observed that many expanded lesional clones persisted in scalp and blood during tofacitinib.

Regarding treatment: oral pan-JAK inhibitor, 5-10 mg twice daily. This rearrangement joins TRBV7-7 to TRBJ2-1; TRBD2 agrees at 8 bases. The clonotype was recovered from a human donor with alopecia areata. Sequences were derived from CD4+ T cells sorted from blood, sampled at week 4, from a patient treated with tofacitinib. In DNA form, the CDR3 reads TGTGCTAGCAGCTTAGACACTAGCGGCCAGTTCTTC. This gives the protein CASSLDTSGQFF.